This is a list of T cell receptor beta chains from one sample in a study of blood T cell repertoires in COVID-19. This table comes from immunoSEQ multiplex PCR, and its TCRdb copy is limited to in-frame clones, with some not included. Among under 130,000 clones listed, roughly 76% were seen once. Material for sequencing was peripheral blood. The receptors come from a woman in her 70s with acute or convalescent COVID-19. Each CDR3 is given with its conserved first and last residue.

V,J,CDR3
TRBV4-3,TRBJ2-6,CASSRGTGALGGANVLTF
TRBV25-1,TRBJ1-2,CASSPQGMDYGYTF
TRBV19,TRBJ2-5,CASSTQAGGNQETQYF
TRBV7-8,TRBJ2-7,CASSLGLVYEQYF
TRBV28,TRBJ1-2,CASSSQGALDYGYTF
TRBV30,TRBJ1-1,CAWSANRDTEAFF
TRBV28,TRBJ1-2,CASSLSPGGNYGYTF
TRBV29-1,TRBJ2-2,CSVDRGNTGELFF
TRBV14,TRBJ2-7,CASSRAGGHYEQYF
TRBV7-9,TRBJ1-6,CASSREAGDSPLHF
TRBV19,TRBJ2-7,CASSPLGETSYEQYF
TRBV7-8,TRBJ2-1,CASSLRGPVYNEQFF